These 9 T cell receptor beta chains were all obtained from the same sample, sequenced in a study of control samples from healthy donors and cancer patients. Using immunoSEQ multiplex PCR, the repertoire was profiled, and TCRdb retains in-frame clones only, with some absent. The sample comprises roughly 120,000 clones, approximately 88% of which are singletons, and 3.7% rests with the top ten. Sequencing was done on a sample of PBMCs. The receptors were gathered from a woman between 55 and 75 years old with lung cancer.

The rearrangement uses TRBV6-6 and TRBJ2-5, with 9 nucleotides matching TRBD1. Germline V gene data show CDR1 as MNHNY and CDR2 as SVGAGI (reference sequence). V shed 6 bases and J 4 bases; nucleotides not matched to a gene: 9. This CDR3 has 15 residues. The CDR3 protein is CASSQDRGFSETQYF. The CDR3 coding sequence is TGTGCCAGCAGCCAAGACAGGGGGTTTTCAGAGACCCAGTACTTC.

The chain joins TRBV3-1 (or the pseudogene TRBV3-2) to TRBJ1-3; 8 positions agree with TRBD1. The CDR3 runs 17 residues. Trimming at V came to 1 base and at J to 0 bases, leaving 5 bases not matched to a gene. Germline values: CDR1 LGHDT, CDR2 YNNKEL (reference sequence). CDR3 amino acids: CASSQGGTGLSGNTIYF. CDR3 DNA sequence: TGTGCCAGCAGCCAAGGAGGGACAGGCCTCTCTGGAAACACCATATATTTT.

CDR3 DNA: TGCGCCAGCAGCGTGATCGAAGGGAACACTGAAGCTTTCTTT. Its translation is CASSVIEGNTEAFF. V usage is TRBV5-1 and J usage is TRBJ1-1; no clear D gene. Trimming removed 4 bases at V and 1 base at J, with 11 bases between. The germline gives CDR1 SGHRS, CDR2 YFSETQ. CDR3 length: 14 residues.

The chain carries TRBV5-4 and TRBJ2-1; D is perhaps TRBD1 or TRBD2 (6 bases each). CDR3 size: 13 residues. Trimming took off 1 base at V and 9 bases at J, with 11 bases between the two ends. CDR1 and CDR2 from the germline V gene are SGHNT and YYREEE (reference sequence). The CDR3: CASSLPGALEQFF. DNA of the CDR3: TGTGCCAGCAGCTTGCCGGGGGCGCTTGAGCAGTTCTTC.

The chain uses TRBV11-2 and TRBJ1-2; D not certain. Per germline, CDR1 SGHAT and CDR2 FQNNGV. This CDR3 has 16 residues. V was shortened by 4 bases and J by 0 bases, with 15 bases between the two germline ends. CDR3 region: CASSSLTSETNYGYTF. CDR3 sequence (DNA): TGTGCCAGCAGCTCTTTGACCTCGGAGACTAACTATGGCTACACCTTC.

CDR3 DNA: TGCGCCAGCGTCCCGGGACAGGTAGGCAATGAAAAACTGTTTTTT. This codes for CASVPGQVGNEKLFF. The chain couples TRBV5-1 to TRBJ1-4; 8 bases line up with TRBD1. The CDR3 runs to 15 residues. V lost 7 bases to trimming and J lost 5 bases; unmatched junction nucleotides: 10. CDR1 and CDR2 (germline): SGHRS, YFSETQ.

V is TRBV11-1 and J is TRBJ2-7; unclear D gene. CDR3 length equals 12 residues. V was shortened by 2 bases and J by 4 bases, with 6 bases between the two germline ends. The germline V gene has CDR1 SGHAT and CDR2 FQDESV (reference sequence). This CDR3 reads CASSLSGYEQYF. For the CDR3, the DNA is TGTGCCAGCAGCTTAAGTGGATACGAGCAGTACTTC.

The chain couples TRBV6-5 to TRBJ1-2; TRBD1 is a possible D gene (6 bases). This CDR3 contains 13 residues. V lost 7 bases and J lost 10, with 19 bases in between. Per germline, CDR1 MNHEY and CDR2 SVGAGI. In nucleotides, the CDR3 is TGTGCCAGCAACCCTACCGGGACATCGGACTACACCTTC. Protein product: CASNPTGTSDYTF.

The rearrangement joins TRBV6-5 to TRBJ2-3; D is uncertain. The length of the CDR3 is 13 residues. Trimming removed 7 bases at V and 4 bases at J, with 12 bases between. CDR1 and CDR2 from the germline V gene are MNHEY and SVGAGI. The CDR3: CASTPWSSDTQYF. The DNA of the CDR3 is TGTGCCAGCACCCCTTGGAGCTCAGATACGCAGTATTTT.